The clone carrying this T cell receptor beta chain was detected ten times or more. Its antigen is as yet unknown. The source of the sample is a study of identical twins. Study results and limitations: Zero-insertion analyses might be partly confounded by invariant T cells like MAIT and iNKT. Twin-shared out-of-frame alpha sequences showed excess low generation probability.

TCRdb reprocessed the 5' RACE reads via MiXCR and lists one record per CDR3 protein. Counted here are around 100,000 distinct CDR3 sequences, about 5.6% occurring once; the ten biggest clones make up 12%. The V gene's germline CDR1 is SQVTM and CDR2 ANQGSEA. V lost 7 bases and J 3 bases, leaving 13 bases between the germline ends. There are 13 residues in the CDR3. The clonotype was recovered from a woman aged 45-59 years in good health. The chain is built from TRBV29-1 and TRBJ1-5; D may be TRBD1 (5 bases). What was sequenced was memory T cells sorted from blood. The CDR3 DNA reads as TGCAGCGCTTCTCCGGGGGTCAATCAGCCCCAGCATTTT. Its translation: CSASPGVNQPQHF.